This TCR beta chain was documented in a study of blood T cell repertoires in COVID-19. Measured with immunoSEQ multiplex PCR; TCRdb has only the in-frame clones, and not every one. This sample has 250,000 to 350,000 clones, with around nine tenths found just once. This CDR3 spans 14 amino acids. From germline, CDR1 is SGDLS and CDR2 YYNGEE. The V end was cut by 3 bases, the J end by 3 bases, with 10 bases between. This clone was seen only once. The chain uses TRBV9 and TRBJ1-5; D possibly corresponds to TRBD1 (6 bases). Source material: PBMCs or T cells enriched from blood (not recorded which). The TCR was taken from a woman in her 50s who had been exposed to COVID-19. The DNA for the CDR3 is TGTGCCAGCAGCGCTCGGACAGACAATCAGCCCCAGCATTTT. Residues: CASSARTDNQPQHF.